These 22 T cell receptor beta chains were sequenced from one sample in a study of technical replicates of blood from several donors. This table comes from immunoSEQ multiplex PCR, and its TCRdb copy is limited to in-frame clones, with some not included. The data hold about 75,000 clones, with approximately 96% observed a single time. Sequencing input: T cells isolated from PBMCs. The receptors derive from a human donor in good health.

The genes are TRBV6-5 and TRBJ2-5; 8 bases agree with TRBD1. Germline V gene lookup returns CDR1 MNHEY and CDR2 SVGAGI. After removal of 9 bases from V and 5 bases from J, the junction contained 8 bases not matched to a gene. The CDR3 extends over 13 amino acids. The CDR3 loop is CASRDRGRETQYF. CDR3 sequence (DNA): TGTGCCAGTCGAGACAGGGGACGCGAGACCCAGTACTTC.

This clone was observed once. The V and J genes are TRBV27 and TRBJ2-3; 9 bases line up with TRBD2. CDR3 length equals 15 residues. In germline, CDR1 is MNHEY, CDR2 SMNVEV (reference sequence). The V and J ends lost 3 bases and 4 bases, in that order; junction bases with no gene match: 5. CDR3 nucleotides: TGTGCCAGCAGTTTCCGCTGGACTAGCGCAGATACGCAGTATTTT. Its translation is CASSFRWTSADTQYF.

This rearrangement joins TRBV12-2 to TRBJ2-1; the DNA was not used to check the table's D call, TRBD2. TRBV12-2 is noted as a pseudogene. The CDR3 loop spans 12 amino acids. CDR3 amino acids: CASRVTSDEQFF. DNA of the CDR3: TGTGCAAGTCGCGTGACTAGCGATGAGCAGTTCTTC.

The rearrangement links TRBV5-1 to TRBJ2-2, with 12 nucleotides matching TRBD2. There are 16 residues in the CDR3. The germline CDR1 and CDR2 sequences are SGHRS and YFSETQ. J lost 8 bases, V lost 1 base, and 6 bases had no gene match. The CDR3 sequence: CASSLLLAGGAGELFF. The CDR3 DNA is TGCGCCAGCAGCTTGTTACTAGCGGGAGGAGCTGGGGAGCTGTTTTTT.

The V call is TRBV2, the J call TRBJ2-5; 13 bases align to TRBD2. This CDR3 comprises 16 residues. Germline V gene sequence: CDR1 SNHLY, CDR2 FYNNEI. Unmatched junction bases numbered 8, after V lost 7 bases and J lost 3 bases. The CDR3 sequence: CASILIGLAGEETQYF. Written as DNA, the CDR3 is TGTGCCAGCATTCTGATTGGACTAGCGGGAGAAGAGACCCAGTACTTC.

J is TRBJ2-7 and V is TRBV27, with 7 positions matching TRBD2. There are 15 residues in the CDR3. Germline CDR1 MNHEY, CDR2 SMNVEV (reference sequence). The V segment lost 5 bases and the J segment 4 bases; nucleotides outside the gene matches: 11. This CDR3 is CASSGRGGIMYEQYF. CDR3 DNA sequence: TGTGCCAGCAGTGGGAGGGGCGGGATAATGTACGAGCAGTACTTC.

The rearrangement links TRBV7-2 to TRBJ2-7; 7 bases match TRBD1. Germline V gene lookup returns CDR1 SGHTA and CDR2 FQGNSA. This CDR3 has 14 amino acids. V shed 3 bases, J shed 3 bases, and the junction held 5 bases outside the gene matches. In DNA form, the CDR3 reads TGTGCCAGCAGCTTGGGCAGGGGGATCTACGAGCAGTACTTC. As protein: CASSLGRGIYEQYF.

Only one count was recorded for this clone. The rearrangement joins TRBV7-9 to TRBJ2-7, with a tentative D call TRBD1 (6 bases). The length of the CDR3 is 12 residues. Germline V CDR1 and CDR2: SEHNR, FQNEAQ (reference sequence). Trimming removed 4 bases from V and 2 bases from J, with 6 bases in between. The CDR3 reads CASSWDTYEQYF. The CDR3 DNA follows: TGTGCCAGCAGCTGGGACACCTACGAGCAGTACTTC.

The gene calls are TRBV5-1 and TRBJ2-3; D perhaps matches TRBD2 (6 bases). Per germline, CDR1 SGHRS and CDR2 YFSETQ. The CDR3 consists of 13 residues. V shed 0 bases and J shed 6 bases, with 8 bases lying between them. CDR3 in amino acids: CASSLELADTQYF. CDR3 sequence (DNA): TGCGCCAGCAGCTTGGAGCTAGCGGATACGCAGTATTTT.

This clone has a single count. This rearrangement joins TRBV28 to TRBJ2-3; 7 bases are shared with TRBD2. CDR1 and CDR2 from the germline V gene are MDHEN and SYDVKM. Trimming took 3 bases from V and 2 from J; bases not matched to a gene: 8. This CDR3 region has 16 residues. Written as DNA, the CDR3 is TGTGCCAGCAGTTTCCTAGGGCTAGCGGACACAGATACGCAGTATTTT. It encodes CASSFLGLADTDTQYF.

This clone has only one observation. The chain carries TRBV5-1 and TRBJ2-3; tentatively, D is TRBD2 (6 bases). This CDR3 is built from 16 residues. The ends were cut back, 2 bases at V and 3 bases at J, with 16 bases in the middle. Germline V gives CDR1 SGHRS, CDR2 YFSETQ. CDR3 protein: CASSLTNPGGTDTQYF. The CDR3 DNA is TGCGCCAGCAGCTTAACGAACCCCGGAGGGACAGATACGCAGTATTTT.

The chain couples TRBV4-1 to TRBJ2-1, with D unclear. The CDR3 covers 15 residues. Between the trimmed V and J ends, which lost 6 bases and 2 bases, there was a span of 14 bases. CDR1 and CDR2 (germline): MGHRA, YSYEKL. CDR3 DNA sequence: TGCGCCAGCAGTCCCACACCATCTCCCTACAATGAGCAGTTCTTC. Its translation: CASSPTPSPYNEQFF.

The chain uses TRBV6-1 and TRBJ1-4, with 7 nucleotides matching TRBD1. V lost 6 bases and J lost 6; bases outside the gene matches: 7. This CDR3 contains 14 residues. Germline CDR1 reads MNHNS; CDR2 reads SASEGT. The CDR3 protein is CASRYRGLDEKLFF. In nucleotides, the CDR3 is TGTGCCAGCAGATACAGGGGATTGGATGAAAAACTGTTTTTT.

The chain joins TRBV30 to TRBJ2-3, with D perhaps matching TRBD2 (6 bases). The germline V and J ends were trimmed by 2 bases and 0 bases, with 6 bases remaining between them. This CDR3 is built from 13 residues. Germline CDR1 GTSNPN, CDR2 SVGIG (reference sequence). The CDR3 protein is CAWSSGSTDTQYF. The CDR3, as DNA: TGTGCCTGGAGTAGCGGGAGCACAGATACGCAGTATTTT.

The rearrangement uses TRBV7-9 and TRBJ1-2; tentative D call: TRBD1 (5 bases). Trimming took off 3 bases at V and 0 bases at J, with 11 bases between the two ends. This CDR3 has 15 amino acids. Germline V gene sequence: CDR1 SEHNR, CDR2 FQNEAQ (reference sequence). The CDR3 loop reads CASSLADRANYGYTF. CDR3 sequence (DNA): TGTGCCAGCAGCTTGGCCGACAGAGCTAACTATGGCTACACCTTC. Supplemented by reference TRBV7-9 and TRBJ1-2, the full variable domain reads DTGVSQNPRHKITKRGQNVTFRCDPISEHNRLYWYRQTLGQGPEFLTYFQNEAQLEKSRLLSDRFSAERPKGSFSTLEIQRTEQGDSAMYLCASSLADRANYGYTFGSGTRLTVV.

The chain has TRBV7-8 and TRBJ2-7; 9 bases are shared with TRBD2. This CDR3 region has 16 residues. Losses at the gene ends were 1 base for V and 2 bases for J; bases not matched to a gene: 6. Per germline, CDR1 SGHVS and CDR2 FQNEAQ. The CDR3 spells CASSLVAGGAPYEQYF. The CDR3 nucleotides are TGTGCCAGCAGCTTAGTTGCGGGAGGGGCCCCCTACGAGCAGTACTTC. The entire variable domain, with the rest obtained from reference TRBV7-8 and TRBJ2-7, is as follows: GAGVSQSPRYKVAKRGQDVALRCDPISGHVSLFWYQQALGQGPEFLTYFQNEAQLDKSGLPSDRFFAERPEGSVSTLKIQRTQQEDSAVYLCASSLVAGGAPYEQYFGPGTRLTVT.

The chain has TRBV7-2 and TRBJ1-2; the D is unclear. V shed 2 bases and J shed 6 bases, with 10 bases lying between them. Germline CDR1 reads SGHTA; CDR2 reads FQGNSA. There are 13 residues in the CDR3. CDR3 sequence reads: CASSLSQPNGYTF. In DNA, the CDR3 is TGTGCCAGCAGCTTATCACAGCCAAATGGCTACACCTTC.

V is TRBV15 and J is TRBJ2-7; TRBD2 is a possible D gene (6 bases). V was cut by 0 bases and J by 7 bases, with 19 bases left in between. The CDR3 length is 16 residues. Germline loops: CDR1 LNHNV, CDR2 YYDKDF (reference sequence). The CDR3 DNA follows: TGTGCCACCAGCAGAGATCCACCCGGGGGTCGTAAGGAGCAGTACTTC. Translation: CATSRDPPGGRKEQYF.

The chain has TRBV9 and TRBJ2-1; 9 nucleotides align to TRBD2. Trimming took 4 bases from V and 6 from J; bases not matched to a gene: 5. Germline values: CDR1 SGDLS, CDR2 YYNGEE. The CDR3 extends over 14 amino acids. CDR3 bases: TGTGCCAGCAGCCCCAGACTAGCGGTCAATGAGCAGTTCTTC. Its translation is CASSPRLAVNEQFF. Drawing the rest from reference TRBV9 and TRBJ2-1, the complete variable domain is DSGVTQTPKHLITATGQRVTLRCSPRSGDLSVYWYQQSLDQGLQFLIQYYNGEERAKGNILERFSAQQFPDLHSELNLSSLELGDSALYFCASSPRLAVNEQFFGPGTRLTVL.

The chain combines TRBV7-9 with TRBJ2-3; D is unresolved. Germline CDR1 reads SEHNR; CDR2 reads FQNEAQ (reference sequence). The CDR3 runs to 12 residues. V lost 1 base and J 13 bases, leaving 12 bases between the germline ends. The DNA of the CDR3 is TGTGCCAGCAGCTTAGAACACCGAAACAAGTATTTT. This gives the protein CASSLEHRNKYF.

V gene TRBV5-8 combines with J gene TRBJ2-5; 14 bases map to TRBD2. Losses at the gene ends were 3 bases for V and 5 bases for J; bases not matched to a gene: 9. Germline V gene sequence: CDR1 SGHTS, CDR2 YDEGEE. This CDR3 spans 17 amino acids. CDR3 sequence (DNA): TGTGCCAGCAGCTCGGGACTAGCGGGAGTTGGTCGGGAGACCCAGTACTTC. Amino acid sequence: CASSSGLAGVGRETQYF.

The chain recombines TRBV7-3 with TRBJ2-1; TRBD2 aligns across 11 bases. The ends lost 0 bases at V and 8 bases at J; junction bases unmatched: 9. The germline V gene has CDR1 SGHTA and CDR2 FQGTGA. The CDR3 loop spans 17 amino acids. CDR3 in amino acids: CASSLTPRLAGGHEQFF. The CDR3 coding sequence is TGTGCCAGCAGCTTAACCCCGAGGCTAGCGGGAGGACATGAGCAGTTCTTC.